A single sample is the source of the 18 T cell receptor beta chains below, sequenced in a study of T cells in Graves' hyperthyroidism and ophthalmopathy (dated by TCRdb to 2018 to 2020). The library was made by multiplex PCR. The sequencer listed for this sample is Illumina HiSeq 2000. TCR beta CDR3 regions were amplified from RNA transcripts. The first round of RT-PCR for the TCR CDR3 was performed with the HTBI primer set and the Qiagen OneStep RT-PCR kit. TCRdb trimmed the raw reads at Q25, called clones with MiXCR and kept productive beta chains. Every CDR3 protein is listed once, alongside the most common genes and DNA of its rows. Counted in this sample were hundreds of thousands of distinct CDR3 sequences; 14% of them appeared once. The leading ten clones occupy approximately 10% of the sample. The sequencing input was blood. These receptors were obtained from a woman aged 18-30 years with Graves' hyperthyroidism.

In nucleotides, the CDR3 is TGTGCCAGCAGCCCCTACCCCCTAGCGGGACTAACCTACAATGAGCAGTTCTTC. Amino acid sequence: CASSPYPLAGLTYNEQFF. This chain joins TRBV11-2 and TRBJ2-1; TRBD2 agrees at 9 bases. Germline V CDR1 and CDR2: SGHAT, FQNNGV. V shed 5 bases, J shed 2 bases, and the junction held 13 bases outside the gene matches. This CDR3 has 18 residues.

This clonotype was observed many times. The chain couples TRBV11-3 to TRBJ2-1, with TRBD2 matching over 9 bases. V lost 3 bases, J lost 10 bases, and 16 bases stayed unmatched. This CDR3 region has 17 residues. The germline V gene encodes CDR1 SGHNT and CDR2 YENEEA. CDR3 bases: TGTGCCAGCAGCTTTAGTTTTGAGACTAGCGGAGTAGGGGAGCAGTTCTTC. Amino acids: CASSFSFETSGVGEQFF.

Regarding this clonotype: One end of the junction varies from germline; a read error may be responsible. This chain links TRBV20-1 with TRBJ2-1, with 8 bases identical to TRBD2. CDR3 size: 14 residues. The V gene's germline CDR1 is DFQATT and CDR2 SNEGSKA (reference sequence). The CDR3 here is CGATPGLGNNEQFF. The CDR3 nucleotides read TGCGGTGCGACACCGGGACTAGGGAACAATGAGCAGTTCTTC.

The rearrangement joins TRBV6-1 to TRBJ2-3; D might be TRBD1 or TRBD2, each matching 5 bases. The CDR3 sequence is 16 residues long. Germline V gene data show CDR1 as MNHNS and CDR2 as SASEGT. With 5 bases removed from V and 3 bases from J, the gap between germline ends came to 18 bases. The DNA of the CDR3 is TGTGCCAGCAGTACCCCCGGGACCTATTATACAGATACGCAGTATTTT. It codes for CASSTPGTYYTDTQYF.

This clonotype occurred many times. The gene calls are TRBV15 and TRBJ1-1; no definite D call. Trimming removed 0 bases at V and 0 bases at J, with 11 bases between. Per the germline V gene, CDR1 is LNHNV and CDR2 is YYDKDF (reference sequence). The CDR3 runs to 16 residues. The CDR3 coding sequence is TGTGCCACCAGCAGAGATCCGGCATCAGTGAACACTGAAGCTTTCTTT. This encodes CATSRDPASVNTEAFF.

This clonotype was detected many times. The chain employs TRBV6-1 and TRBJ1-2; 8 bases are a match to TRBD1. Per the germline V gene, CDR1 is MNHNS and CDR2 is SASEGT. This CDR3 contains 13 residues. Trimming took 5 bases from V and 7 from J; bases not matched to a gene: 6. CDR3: CASSYPGQGGYTF. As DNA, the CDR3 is TGTGCCAGCAGTTATCCCGGACAGGGTGGCTACACCTTC.

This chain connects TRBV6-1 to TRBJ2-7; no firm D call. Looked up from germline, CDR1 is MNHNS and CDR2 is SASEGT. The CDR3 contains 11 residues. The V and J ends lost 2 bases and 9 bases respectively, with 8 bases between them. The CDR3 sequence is CASSENLGQYF. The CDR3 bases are TGTGCCAGCAGTGAAAATCTCGGGCAGTACTTC.

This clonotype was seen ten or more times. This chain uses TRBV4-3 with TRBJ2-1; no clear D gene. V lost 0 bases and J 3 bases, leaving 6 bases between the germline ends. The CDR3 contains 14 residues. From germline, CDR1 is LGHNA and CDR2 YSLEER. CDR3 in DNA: TGCGCCAGCAGCCAAGACTCTGACTACAATGAGCAGTTCTTC. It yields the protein CASSQDSDYNEQFF.

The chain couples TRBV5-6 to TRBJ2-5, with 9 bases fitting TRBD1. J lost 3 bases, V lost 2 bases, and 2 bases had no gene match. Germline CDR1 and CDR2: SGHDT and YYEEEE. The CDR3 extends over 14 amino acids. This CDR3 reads CASSLDRGKETQYF. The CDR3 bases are TGTGCCAGCAGCTTAGACAGGGGGAAAGAGACCCAGTACTTC.

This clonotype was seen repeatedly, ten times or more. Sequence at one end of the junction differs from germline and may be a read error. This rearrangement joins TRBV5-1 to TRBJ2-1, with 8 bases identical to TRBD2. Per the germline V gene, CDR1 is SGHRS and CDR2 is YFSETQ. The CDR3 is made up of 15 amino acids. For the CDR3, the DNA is TGTGCCAGCAGCTTAGTAGCGGGGACCTACAATGAGCAGTTCTTC. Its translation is CASSLVAGTYNEQFF.

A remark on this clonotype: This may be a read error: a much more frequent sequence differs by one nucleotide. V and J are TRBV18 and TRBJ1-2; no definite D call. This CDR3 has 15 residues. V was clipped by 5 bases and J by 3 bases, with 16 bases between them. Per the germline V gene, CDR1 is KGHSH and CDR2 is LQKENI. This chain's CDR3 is CASSSGRGSYYGYTF. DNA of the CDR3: TGTGCCAGCTCATCGGGCCGAGGCAGCTACTATGGCTACACCTTC.

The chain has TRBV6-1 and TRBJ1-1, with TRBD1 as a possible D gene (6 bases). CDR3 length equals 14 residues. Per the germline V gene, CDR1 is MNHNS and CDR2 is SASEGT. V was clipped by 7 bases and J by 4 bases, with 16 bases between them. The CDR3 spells CASKEQGIGTEAFF. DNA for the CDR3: TGTGCCAGCAAAGAACAGGGTATCGGCACTGAAGCTTTCTTT.

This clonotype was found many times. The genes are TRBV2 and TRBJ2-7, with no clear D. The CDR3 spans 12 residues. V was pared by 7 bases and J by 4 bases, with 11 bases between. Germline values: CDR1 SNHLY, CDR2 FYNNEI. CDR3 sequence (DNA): TGTGCCAGCAAGGTCTTCGGGTACGAGCAGTACTTC. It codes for CASKVFGYEQYF.

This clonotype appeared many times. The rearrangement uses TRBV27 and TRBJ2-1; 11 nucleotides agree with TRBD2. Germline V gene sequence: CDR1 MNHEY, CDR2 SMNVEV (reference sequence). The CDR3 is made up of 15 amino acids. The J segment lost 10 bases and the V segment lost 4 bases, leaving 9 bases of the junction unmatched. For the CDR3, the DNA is TGTGCCAGCAGTTCACTAGCGGGAGAACTGCGCGAGCAGTTCTTC. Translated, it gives CASSSLAGELREQFF.

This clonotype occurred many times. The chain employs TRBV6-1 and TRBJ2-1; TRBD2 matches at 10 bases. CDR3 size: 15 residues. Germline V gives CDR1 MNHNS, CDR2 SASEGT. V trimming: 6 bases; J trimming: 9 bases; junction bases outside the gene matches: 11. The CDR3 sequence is CASSQASGSNLEQFF. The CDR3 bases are TGTGCCAGCAGCCAAGCTAGCGGGAGTAATCTTGAGCAGTTCTTC.

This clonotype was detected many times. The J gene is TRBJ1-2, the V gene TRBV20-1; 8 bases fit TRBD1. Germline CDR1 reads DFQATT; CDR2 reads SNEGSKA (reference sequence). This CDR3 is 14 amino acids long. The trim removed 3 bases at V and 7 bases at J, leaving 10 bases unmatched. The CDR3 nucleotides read TGCAGTGCTAGTACTTCTCAGGGGGCGCGTGGCTACACCTTC. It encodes CSASTSQGARGYTF.

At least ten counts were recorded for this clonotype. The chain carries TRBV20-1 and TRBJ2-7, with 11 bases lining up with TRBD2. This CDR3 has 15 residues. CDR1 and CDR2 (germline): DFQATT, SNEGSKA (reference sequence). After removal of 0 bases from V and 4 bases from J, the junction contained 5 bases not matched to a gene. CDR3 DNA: TGCAGTGCTAGAGATCAGCTAGCGGGAGGTTACGAGCAGTACTTC. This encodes CSARDQLAGGYEQYF.

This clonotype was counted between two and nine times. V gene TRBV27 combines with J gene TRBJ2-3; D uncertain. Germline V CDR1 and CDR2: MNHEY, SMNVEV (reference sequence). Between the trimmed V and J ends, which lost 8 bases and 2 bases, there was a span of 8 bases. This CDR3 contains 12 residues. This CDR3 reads CASAGPTDTQYF. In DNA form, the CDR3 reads TGTGCCAGCGCTGGCCCCACAGATACGCAGTATTTT.